One and the same sample provided the 22 T cell receptor beta chains below, sequenced in a study of CD8+ T cells in alopecia areata. TCR sequencing used cDNA made by reverse transcription of extracted RNA. This table comes from immunoSEQ multiplex PCR, and its TCRdb copy is limited to in-frame clones, with some not included. The data contain under 85,000 clones, roughly 44% of them singletons. The source was CD8+ T cells sorted from blood, collected at week 0. All receptors come from a human donor with alopecia areata.

The chain employs TRBV6-5 and TRBJ2-1; 9 bases map to TRBD2. The J segment lost 6 bases and the V segment lost 2 bases, leaving 8 bases of the junction unmatched. Germline V CDR1 and CDR2: MNHEY, SVGAGI. CDR3 length: 16 residues. Here the CDR3 DNA reads TGTGCCAGCAGTTACCCTAGCGGGATAGAGGTCAATGAGCAGTTCTTC. This codes for CASSYPSGIEVNEQFF.

V gene TRBV6-5 combines with J gene TRBJ2-5; D remains unclear. The CDR3 loop spans 12 amino acids. Germline CDR1 reads MNHEY; CDR2 reads SVGAGI. Between the trimmed V and J ends, which lost 5 bases and 4 bases, there was a span of 8 bases. The CDR3 is CASSAPRETQYF. The CDR3 DNA reads TGTGCCAGCAGTGCCCCCAGAGAGACCCAGTACTTC.

This clone was observed many times. The rearrangement uses TRBV11-3 and TRBJ2-3, with D possibly matching TRBD1 (6 bases). The CDR3 totals 16 residues. In germline, CDR1 is SGHNT, CDR2 YENEEA. Trimming took off 0 bases at V and 0 bases at J, with 10 bases between the two ends. For the CDR3, the DNA is TGTGCCAGCAGCTTAGATGGGGGCCCTAGCACAGATACGCAGTATTTT. Translated: CASSLDGGPSTDTQYF.

The chain links TRBV2 to TRBJ2-2, with D perhaps matching TRBD1 (6 bases). From germline, CDR1 is SNHLY and CDR2 FYNNEI. The V end was cut by 9 bases, the J end by 5 bases, with 19 bases between. This CDR3 has 15 residues. The CDR3 here is CASIIRDKATGELFF. As DNA, the CDR3 is TGTGCCAGTATAATCCGGGACAAGGCTACCGGGGAGCTGTTTTTT. The full variable domain, with the rest looked up from reference TRBV2 and TRBJ2-2, is EPEVTQTPSHQVTQMGQEVILRCVPISNHLYFYWYRQILGQKVEFLVSFYNNEISEKSEIFDDQFSVERPDGSNFTLKIRSTKLEDSAMYFCASIIRDKATGELFFGEGSRLTVL.

This chain connects TRBV10-3 to TRBJ2-2; D remains unclear. This CDR3 region has 11 residues. Germline-derived CDR1 and CDR2 are ENHRY and SYGVKD. The germline V and J ends were trimmed by 6 bases and 5 bases, with 4 bases remaining between them. CDR3 in DNA: TGTGCCATCAGCCAGACCGGGGAGCTGTTTTTT. Protein: CAISQTGELFF.

The chain uses TRBV29-1 and TRBJ1-1, with a tentative D call TRBD1 (5 bases). V was pared by 3 bases and J by 1 base, with 9 bases between. The CDR3 runs 13 residues. Germline V gives CDR1 SQVTM, CDR2 ANQGSEA. CDR3 sequence reads: CSVEGPRNTEAFF. For the CDR3, the DNA is TGCAGCGTTGAGGGACCTAGGAACACTGAAGCTTTCTTT.

The CDR3 DNA follows: TGCAGCGCTGTGCCCGGGACAGGGACCTACGAGCAGTACTTC. It is translated as CSAVPGTGTYEQYF. The gene calls are TRBV29-1 and TRBJ2-7, with 9 bases aligning to TRBD1. Germline CDR1 reads SQVTM; CDR2 reads ANQGSEA. The CDR3 has 14 amino acids. V dropped 7 bases and J dropped 2; count of bases not matched to a gene: 9.

This chain joins TRBV7-9 and TRBJ2-5; TRBD1 matches at 7 bases. The CDR3 sequence is 12 residues long. Trimming took 10 bases from V and 5 from J; bases not matched to a gene: 7. The V gene's germline CDR1 is SEHNR and CDR2 FQNEAQ (reference sequence). CDR3 region: CATYRGGETQYF. DNA for the CDR3: TGTGCCACCTACAGGGGTGGCGAGACCCAGTACTTC. The full variable domain, rest sourced from reference TRBV7-9 and TRBJ2-5, is DTGVSQNPRHKITKRGQNVTFRCDPISEHNRLYWYRQTLGQGPEFLTYFQNEAQLEKSRLLSDRFSAERPKGSFSTLEIQRTEQGDSAMYLCATYRGGETQYFGPGTRLLVL.

V and J are TRBV19 and TRBJ2-5; TRBD1 or TRBD2 may be the D gene (5 bases each). This CDR3 is built from 14 residues. Germline V gene lookup returns CDR1 LNHDA and CDR2 SQIVND (reference sequence). Trimming pared 2 bases from V and 1 base from J, leaving 8 bases between. The CDR3: CASSILGTQETQYF. The CDR3, as DNA: TGTGCCAGTAGTATACTAGGGACCCAAGAGACCCAGTACTTC.

The CDR3 DNA sequence: TGCAGCGTTGTTTGGAGGGGAGGGAACGAGCAGTACTTC. Protein product: CSVVWRGGNEQYF. The chain uses TRBV29-1 and TRBJ2-7; 7 positions agree with TRBD2. The ends lost 4 bases at V and 5 bases at J; junction bases unmatched: 8. Per the germline V gene, CDR1 is SQVTM and CDR2 is ANQGSEA. The CDR3 totals 13 residues.

V gene TRBV29-1 combines with J gene TRBJ1-1; possibly TRBD1 for D (5 bases). The germline V gene encodes CDR1 SQVTM and CDR2 ANQGSEA. Trimming stripped 7 bases from V and 1 base from J, with 16 bases between. This CDR3 spans 14 amino acids. CDR3 residues: CSALLRDRNTEAFF. In DNA, the CDR3 is TGCAGCGCCCTCCTCCGGGACCGGAACACTGAAGCTTTCTTT.

In DNA, the CDR3 is TGCGCCAGCAGCCAAGATTTTAGGGTTCAGTACTTC. This codes for CASSQDFRVQYF. This sequence joins TRBV4-3 and TRBJ2-4; D is ambiguous. The germline V gene encodes CDR1 LGHNA and CDR2 YSLEER. The CDR3 consists of 12 residues. Trimming left V 0 bases short and J 11 bases short, with 8 bases between.

J is TRBJ2-7 and V is TRBV7-9, with 10 bases matching TRBD1. Trimming removed 5 bases from V and 2 bases from J; junction bases left unmatched: 6. Germline CDR1 is SEHNR and CDR2 is FQNEAQ (reference sequence). The CDR3 length is 15 residues. Written as DNA, the CDR3 is TGTGCCAGCAGCCAACCGGGACAGGGGACCTACGAGCAGTACTTC. Protein product: CASSQPGQGTYEQYF.

The table lists this clone with a few counts. This chain joins TRBV27 and TRBJ1-1; D remains ambiguous. The CDR3 is made up of 14 amino acids. Germline values: CDR1 MNHEY, CDR2 SMNVEV (reference sequence). V dropped 6 bases and J dropped 3 bases, with 14 bases sitting between them. The CDR3 reads CASRGQGTHTEAFF. CDR3 DNA: TGTGCCAGCAGGGGCCAAGGAACACACACTGAAGCTTTCTTT.

The rearrangement links TRBV7-9 to TRBJ2-1; TRBD1 is a possible D gene (5 bases). This CDR3 has 13 residues. The germline V and J ends were trimmed by 3 bases and 4 bases, with 7 bases remaining between them. Germline V CDR1 and CDR2: SEHNR, FQNEAQ (reference sequence). CDR3 residues: CASSLGPYNEQFF. The CDR3 DNA reads as TGTGCCAGCAGCTTGGGGCCTTACAATGAGCAGTTCTTC.

This clone was counted ten times or more. This chain uses TRBV9 with TRBJ1-5; 7 bases line up with TRBD1. Germline trimming cut 3 bases from V and 5 bases from J; bases unmatched to any gene: 2. Per the germline V gene, CDR1 is SGDLS and CDR2 is YYNGEE. The CDR3 is 13 residues long. Here the CDR3 DNA reads TGTGCCAGCAGCGACGGGACAGATCAGCCCCAGCATTTT. Protein: CASSDGTDQPQHF.

This clone was detected only a few times. The V call is TRBV29-1, the J call TRBJ1-2; D call uncertain. The V gene lost 4 bases and the J gene lost 8 bases, with 17 bases spanning the gap. Germline loops: CDR1 SQVTM, CDR2 ANQGSEA. The CDR3 has 13 residues. The CDR3 spells CSVVVQAERGYTF. The CDR3 bases are TGCAGCGTTGTTGTCCAGGCTGAGAGGGGCTACACCTTC. Full variable domain (rest looked up from reference TRBV29-1 and TRBJ1-2): SAVISQKPSRDICQRGTSLTIQCQVDSQVTMMFWYRQQPGQSLTLIATANQGSEATYESGFVIDKFPISRPNLTFSTLTVSNMSPEDSSIYLCSVVVQAERGYTFGSGTRLTVV.

The count of this clone is one. This chain connects TRBV27 to TRBJ1-2; D remains ambiguous. The germline V gene has CDR1 MNHEY and CDR2 SMNVEV (reference sequence). V lost 6 bases to trimming and J lost 0 bases, with 5 bases between them. This CDR3 is 12 amino acids long. This CDR3 reads CASRSSNYGYTF. In nucleotides, the CDR3 is TGTGCCAGCAGGAGTTCTAACTATGGCTACACCTTC.

V is TRBV7-9 and J is TRBJ2-7; 10 bases are a match to TRBD2. CDR3 length equals 13 residues. V lost 5 bases, J lost 3 bases, and 1 base stayed unmatched. From germline, CDR1 is SEHNR and CDR2 FQNEAQ (reference sequence). The CDR3 spells CASSPSGGYEQYF. For the CDR3, the DNA is TGTGCCAGCAGCCCTAGCGGGGGCTACGAGCAGTACTTC.

This clone was observed a few times. Here the CDR3 DNA reads TGTGCCAGCAGAAACCGGGACGTGCCGGAAAAACTGTTTTTT. Protein: CASRNRDVPEKLFF. The V and J genes are TRBV6-6 and TRBJ1-4; D is perhaps TRBD1 (5 bases). CDR3 length: 14 residues. Trimming removed 6 bases from V and 8 bases from J, with 16 bases in between. Germline V CDR1 and CDR2: MNHNY, SVGAGI (reference sequence).

This clone was counted between two and nine times. The gene calls are TRBV7-9 and TRBJ2-2; 14 bases line up with TRBD2. Germline V lookup: CDR1 SEHNR, CDR2 FQNEAQ (reference sequence). With 5 bases clipped from V and 4 bases from J, the junction kept 6 bases outside the gene matches. The CDR3 totals 17 residues. This CDR3 reads CASSPYGTSGGTGELFF. For the CDR3, the DNA is TGTGCCAGCAGCCCATACGGGACTAGCGGGGGCACCGGGGAGCTGTTTTTT.

The chain carries TRBV2 and TRBJ1-1, with 7 bases lining up with TRBD1. Looked up from germline, CDR1 is SNHLY and CDR2 is FYNNEI. Losses at the gene ends were 4 bases for V and 5 bases for J; bases not matched to a gene: 16. The CDR3 extends over 17 amino acids. CDR3 bases: TGTGCCAGCAGTGGACAGGGATTTGTTAGGGTGCGGACTGAAGCTTTCTTT. This sequence encodes CASSGQGFVRVRTEAFF.